This TCR beta chain emerged from a study of CD8 T cells in ankylosing spondylitis. Findings of the study overall: Ankylosing spondylitis blood seemed to carry a telltale TCR beta motif made of fewer than 10 highly homologous variants. Reported data indicate significant enrichment of disease-linked clones within matched ankylosing spondylitis synovial fluid. Disease-linked clones, CD8+, were relatively rare in peripheral blood.

TCR beta libraries were made by quantitative 5'-RACE with molecular barcodes. TCRdb ran MiXCR on the 5' RACE reads and lists one entry per CDR3 protein. This repertoire shows fewer than 650,000 distinct CDR3 sequences, 12% found once; its top ten account for approximately 6.2%. V was pared by 5 bases and J by 2 bases, with 5 bases of the junction left unmatched. CDR3 length: 14 amino acids. This clonotype has a count of ten or more. What it binds is not known. This TCR came from a male donor with ankylosing spondylitis. The rearrangement joins TRBV12-3 or TRBV12-4 to TRBJ1-2, with 7 bases lining up with TRBD1. Sequencing was done on a sample of blood, either unsorted or a sorted T cell fraction (not recorded which). CDR3 coding DNA: TGTGCCAGCAGTCCATCAGGGGGGAACTATGGCTACACCTTC. It translates to CASSPSGGNYGYTF.